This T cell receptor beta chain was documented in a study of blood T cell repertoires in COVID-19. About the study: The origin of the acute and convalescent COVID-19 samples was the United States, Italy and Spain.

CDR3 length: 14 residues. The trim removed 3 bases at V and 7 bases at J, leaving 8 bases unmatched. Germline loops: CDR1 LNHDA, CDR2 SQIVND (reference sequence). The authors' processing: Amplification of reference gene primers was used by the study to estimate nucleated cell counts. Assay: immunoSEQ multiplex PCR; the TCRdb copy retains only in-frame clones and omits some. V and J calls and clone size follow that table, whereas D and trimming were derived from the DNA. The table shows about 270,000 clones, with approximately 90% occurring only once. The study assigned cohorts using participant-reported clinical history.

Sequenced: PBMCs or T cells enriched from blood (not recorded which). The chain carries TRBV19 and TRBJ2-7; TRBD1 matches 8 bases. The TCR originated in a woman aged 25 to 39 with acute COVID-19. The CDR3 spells CASSIDGTGAEQYF. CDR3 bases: TGTGCCAGTAGTATCGACGGGACAGGAGCTGAGCAGTACTTC.